These 18 T cell receptor beta chains originate from one sample sequenced in a study of radiotherapy plus CTLA-4 blockade in lung cancer. TCRdb's copy holds only in-frame clones and misses some; the assay was immunoSEQ multiplex PCR. Of under 100,000 clones in the sample, around 86% were seen once. The material was peripheral blood, obtained from a patient treated with radiotherapy plus ipilimumab. All receptors derive from a human donor with non-small cell lung cancer that progressed on radiotherapy plus ipilimumab.

This chain uses TRBV27 with TRBJ2-1, with 11 bases fitting TRBD2. The trim removed 4 bases at V and 4 bases at J, leaving 9 bases unmatched. The CDR3 extends over 17 amino acids. Germline CDR1 reads MNHEY; CDR2 reads SMNVEV (reference sequence). This CDR3 is CASSSPKTSGTYNEQFF. The CDR3, as DNA: TGTGCCAGCAGTTCACCAAAGACTAGCGGGACGTACAATGAGCAGTTCTTC.

J is TRBJ2-1 and V is TRBV5-4; D may be TRBD1 (6 bases). Germline CDR1 and CDR2: SGHNT and YYREEE (reference sequence). The CDR3 length is 13 residues. Trimming took 5 bases from V and 6 from J, leaving 12 bases between them. CDR3 DNA: TGTGCCAGCAGTAAAACAGGGATCAATGAGCAGTTCTTC. Protein product: CASSKTGINEQFF.

CDR3 loop: CASSEQRGSQETQYF. CDR3 bases: TGTGCCAGCAGCGAACAGCGGGGAAGTCAAGAGACCCAGTACTTC. The chain couples TRBV14 to TRBJ2-5; 7 nucleotides align to TRBD2. Germline assignment: CDR1 SGHDN and CDR2 FVKESK. The J segment lost 2 bases and the V segment lost 5 bases, leaving 8 bases of the junction unmatched. The CDR3 sequence is 15 residues long.

This chain joins TRBV5-1 and TRBJ1-2, with D possibly TRBD1 on 6 matching bases. V was cut by 0 bases and J by 2 bases, with 8 bases left in between. The CDR3 is 14 residues long. The germline CDR1 and CDR2 sequences are SGHRS and YFSETQ. The CDR3, as DNA: TGCGCCAGCAGCTTGGACAGGGCGAACTATGGCTACACCTTC. Encoded protein: CASSLDRANYGYTF. The entire variable domain, with the rest obtained from reference TRBV5-1 and TRBJ1-2, is as follows: KAGVTQTPRYLIKTRGQQVTLSCSPISGHRSVSWYQQTPGQGLQFLFEYFSETQRNKGNFPGRFSGRQFSNSRSEMNVSTLELGDSALYLCASSLDRANYGYTFGSGTRLTVV.

This rearrangement joins TRBV5-4 to TRBJ2-7, with 8 bases identical to TRBD1. Germline CDR1 SGHNT, CDR2 YYREEE (reference sequence). The CDR3 is made up of 15 amino acids. J was trimmed by 1 base and V by 5 bases; bases with no gene match: 8. The CDR3 DNA reads TGTGCCAGCAGTAACGGACAGGGAGGTTCCTACGAGCAGTACTTC. Translated, it gives CASSNGQGGSYEQYF.

The chain has TRBV5-6 and TRBJ1-4, with 7 bases fitting TRBD1. The length of the CDR3 is 16 residues. The germline gives CDR1 SGHDT, CDR2 YYEEEE. Trimming cost V 4 bases and J 2 bases; bases outside gene matches: 8. CDR3 DNA: TGTGCCAGCAGCCTAAAGGGACAGTCTACTAATGAAAAACTGTTTTTT. Protein: CASSLKGQSTNEKLFF.

The V call is TRBV6-6, the J call TRBJ1-2; maybe TRBD1 (6 bases). The CDR3 spans 14 residues. Germline-derived CDR1 and CDR2 are MNHNY and SVGAGI (reference sequence). The V gene lost 2 bases and the J gene lost 2 bases, with 9 bases spanning the gap. Here the CDR3 reads CASSYGRGNYGYTF. CDR3 DNA: TGTGCCAGCAGTTACGGGAGGGGGAACTATGGCTACACCTTC.

This sequence joins TRBV18 and TRBJ1-5, with D possibly TRBD1 on 6 matching bases. CDR3 size: 13 residues. Germline CDR1 KGHSH, CDR2 LQKENI. V gave up 3 bases and J gave up 9 bases, with 12 bases separating them. CDR3 in amino acids: CASSPDRVRPQHF. In DNA, the CDR3 is TGTGCCAGCTCACCGGACAGAGTTAGGCCCCAGCATTTT.

V gene TRBV5-1 combines with J gene TRBJ2-2; 11 bases map to TRBD1. This CDR3 contains 15 residues. The germline CDR1 and CDR2 sequences are SGHRS and YFSETQ. The trim removed 3 bases at V and 7 bases at J, leaving 5 bases unmatched. The CDR3 reads CASSWTGGADGELFF. The CDR3 DNA reads TGCGCCAGCAGCTGGACAGGGGGCGCTGACGGGGAGCTGTTTTTT. Variable domain in full (rest from reference TRBV5-1 and TRBJ2-2): KAGVTQTPRYLIKTRGQQVTLSCSPISGHRSVSWYQQTPGQGLQFLFEYFSETQRNKGNFPGRFSGRQFSNSRSEMNVSTLELGDSALYLCASSWTGGADGELFFGEGSRLTVL.

As concerns this clone: Distinct nucleotide sequences in the sample also encode this CDR3. Written as DNA, the CDR3 is TGCGCCAGCAGCGCGAGCGGAGATACGCAGTATTTT. Its protein product is CASSASGDTQYF. V and J are TRBV5-1 and TRBJ2-3; D is possibly TRBD2 (5 bases). Trimming took off 4 bases at V and 5 bases at J, with 8 bases between the two ends. Germline values: CDR1 SGHRS, CDR2 YFSETQ. The CDR3 runs to 12 residues.

J is TRBJ2-3 and V is TRBV19; 10 bases are shared with TRBD1. V was pared by 1 base and J by 3 bases, with 4 bases of the junction left unmatched. Per the germline V gene, CDR1 is LNHDA and CDR2 is SQIVND (reference sequence). This CDR3 region has 16 residues. The CDR3 DNA sequence: TGTGCCAGTAGTATAGCGGGGGGACAGGGGACAGATACGCAGTATTTT. As protein: CASSIAGGQGTDTQYF.

This sequence joins TRBV6-5 and TRBJ1-1; TRBD1 aligns across 7 bases. The V segment lost 5 bases and the J segment 4 bases; nucleotides outside the gene matches: 7. From germline, CDR1 is MNHEY and CDR2 SVGAGI. This CDR3 has 14 residues. The CDR3 here is CASSRQGKITEAFF. The CDR3 coding sequence is TGTGCCAGCAGTAGACAGGGAAAGATCACTGAAGCTTTCTTT.

The gene calls are TRBV19 and TRBJ1-3, with 8 bases that match TRBD1. The J segment lost 0 bases and the V segment lost 3 bases, leaving 7 bases of the junction unmatched. The CDR3 covers 17 residues. Germline V lookup: CDR1 LNHDA, CDR2 SQIVND (reference sequence). The CDR3 sequence: CASSIYDRGDSGNTIYF. CDR3 nucleotides: TGTGCCAGTAGTATTTACGACAGGGGAGACTCTGGAAACACCATATATTTT.

This chain links TRBV7-9 with TRBJ2-3, with 7 bases lining up with TRBD1. V trimming: 7 bases; J trimming: 4 bases; junction bases outside the gene matches: 5. The CDR3 spans 13 residues. Germline-derived CDR1 and CDR2 are SEHNR and FQNEAQ (reference sequence). Here the CDR3 reads CASNRGGADTQYF. The DNA of the CDR3 is TGTGCCAGCAACCGAGGGGGCGCAGATACGCAGTATTTT.

This clone was counted a few times. The rearrangement uses TRBV9 and TRBJ1-3, with 10 bases that match TRBD1. Trimming took 4 bases from V and 1 from J; bases not matched to a gene: 14. The CDR3 is made up of 19 amino acids. Germline values: CDR1 SGDLS, CDR2 YYNGEE. CDR3: CASSHDPGQGTRSGNTIYF. The CDR3 nucleotides read TGTGCCAGCAGCCATGACCCGGGACAGGGGACCAGGTCTGGAAACACCATATATTTT. Full variable domain (missing parts from reference TRBV9 and TRBJ1-3): DSGVTQTPKHLITATGQRVTLRCSPRSGDLSVYWYQQSLDQGLQFLIQYYNGEERAKGNILERFSAQQFPDLHSELNLSSLELGDSALYFCASSHDPGQGTRSGNTIYFGEGSWLTVV.

This clone was seen a few times. The chain combines TRBV28 with TRBJ1-4; D not resolved. This CDR3 is built from 13 residues. The V end was cut by 3 bases, the J end by 7 bases, with 9 bases between. Looked up from germline, CDR1 is MDHEN and CDR2 is SYDVKM. Here the CDR3 DNA reads TGTGCCAGCAGTTTGGAGTGGGTTGAAAAACTGTTTTTT. As protein: CASSLEWVEKLFF.

The genes are TRBV6-4 and TRBJ1-2, with 9 nucleotides matching TRBD1. CDR3 length: 15 residues. The V gene's germline CDR1 is MRHNA and CDR2 SNTAGT. Trimming took 4 bases from V and 7 from J; bases not matched to a gene: 10. Here the CDR3 DNA reads TGTGCCAGCAGTGCGATGGGACAGGGTAGTGGTGGCTACACCTTC. The encoded protein is CASSAMGQGSGGYTF.

The J gene is TRBJ2-7, the V gene TRBV5-6; 7 positions agree with TRBD1. V was clipped by 1 base and J by 0 bases; unmatched bases: 7. The CDR3 contains 16 residues. The V gene's germline CDR1 is SGHDT and CDR2 YYEEEE. CDR3 DNA: TGTGCCAGCAGCTTGATCAGGGGGACGAACTCCTACGAGCAGTACTTC. Amino acid sequence: CASSLIRGTNSYEQYF.